Included here is one T cell receptor (beta chain) sequence, with context. Its antigen remains unknown. Version v3.0 of the immunoSEQ assay ran at survey level. The assay was immunoSEQ multiplex PCR, and TCRdb's table has in-frame clones only and misses some. The sample consists of 10,000 to 13,000 clones, roughly 80% of them appearing once. This record belongs to a study of long-term antiretroviral therapy in people with HIV. Overall study results and limits: Before ART, certain clones expanded, and these dominated the repertoire at all time points.

This CDR3 has 15 residues. V gene TRBV21-1 combines with J gene TRBJ1-1; TRBD1 is taken as the D call from the table, unchecked against the DNA. TRBV21-1 is reported as a pseudogene. The sequencing here drew on unsorted PBMCs, taken 1.2 years after starting antiretroviral therapy. This sequence originates from a man between 35 and 55 years old with HIV. Here the CDR3 DNA reads TGTGCCAGCAGCAAAAACGCGGACACGAACACTGAAGCTTTCTTT. As protein: CASSKNADTNTEAFF.